This T cell receptor (beta chain) was found in a study of CDR3 diversity in severe acne. From germline, CDR1 is ENHRY and CDR2 SYGVKD. V lost 10 bases to trimming and J lost 7 bases; unmatched junction nucleotides: 8. This CDR3 has 12 amino acids. TCRdb re-analysed the PCR reads in MiXCR, keeping a single row per CDR3 protein. The top ten hold approximately 10% of the sample, which has 79,000 or so distinct CDR3 sequences, approximately 54% seen once. This clonotype was seen only once. This clonotype originated in a male donor with severe acne vulgaris. This chain connects TRBV10-3 to TRBJ2-7; 9 bases are shared with TRBD2. The source material was blood. CDR3 in DNA: TGTGCCACCGGGACTAGCTCGCGGGAGCAGTACTTC. Its translation: CATGTSSREQYF.